This record concerns one T cell receptor beta chain sequence. The antigen is undetermined. The data are from a study of OX40 agonist ivuxolimab in advanced cancers. Broader study findings: Expanded clones were, on average, more numerous in CD8+ T cells than in CD4+. Clonal expansion from baseline to week 6 occurred in both CD4+ and CD8+ T cells.

Clones were read by immunoSEQ multiplex PCR, and TCRdb kept only the in-frame ones, dropping some. The data contain 40,000 to 50,000 clones, around nine tenths of them seen just once; the ten biggest clones take up around an eighth. The TCR sequence derives from an adult with an advanced solid tumor such as melanoma, head and neck, liver or kidney cancer. Sequenced material: CD4+ or CD8+ T cells sorted from blood, taken in a trial of the OX40 agonist ivuxolimab.

This CDR3 reads CASSPPNRGKVYEQYF. The CDR3 DNA follows: TGTGCCAGCTCACCTCCAAACAGGGGGAAGGTCTACGAGCAGTACTTC. The chain recombines TRBV18 with TRBJ2-7; 8 bases agree with TRBD1. Germline CDR1 KGHSH, CDR2 LQKENI. The CDR3 runs 16 residues. Trimming cost V 3 bases and J 3 bases; bases outside gene matches: 10.